This entry concerns a single TCR beta chain. Its specificity is not known. The data were obtained in a study of response to subunit inactivated influenza vaccine. The CDR3 is 14 residues long. V was clipped by 4 bases and J by 1 base, with 10 bases between them. Germline V gene lookup returns CDR1 MNHEY and CDR2 SVGAGI. Broader study findings: The authors proposed limited new T cell recruitment per seasonal influenza vaccination.

TCRdb fed the RT-PCR reads into MiXCR, producing one record per CDR3 protein. The sample shows around 850,000 distinct CDR3 sequences, roughly 18% of them seen only once. The TCR was taken from a man aged 45-65 years who received an inactivated influenza vaccine. Sample: PBMCs from blood, taken about 5 days after vaccination. The rearrangement links TRBV6-5 to TRBJ2-5; D perhaps matches TRBD2 (6 bases). This CDR3 reads CASSWGRSQETQYF. As DNA, the CDR3 is TGTGCCAGCAGTTGGGGGAGGTCCCAAGAGACCCAGTACTTC.